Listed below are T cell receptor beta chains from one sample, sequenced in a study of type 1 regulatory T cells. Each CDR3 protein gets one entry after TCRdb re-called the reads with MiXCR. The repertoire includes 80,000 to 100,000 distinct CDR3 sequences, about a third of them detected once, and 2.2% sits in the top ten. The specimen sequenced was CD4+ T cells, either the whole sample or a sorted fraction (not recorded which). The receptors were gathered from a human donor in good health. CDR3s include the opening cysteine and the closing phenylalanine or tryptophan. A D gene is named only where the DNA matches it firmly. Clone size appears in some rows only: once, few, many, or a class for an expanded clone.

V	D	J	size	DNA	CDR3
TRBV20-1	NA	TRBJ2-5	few	TGCAGTGCTATCGGGCAAGAGACCCAGTACTTC	CSAIGQETQYF
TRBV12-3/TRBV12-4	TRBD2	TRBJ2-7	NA	TGTGCCAGCAGTCCGTCACTAGCGGGAGGCTCCTACGAGCAGTACTTC	CASSPSLAGGSYEQYF
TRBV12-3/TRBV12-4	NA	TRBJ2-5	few	TGTGCCAGCAGTCCCTTGAGTAGTTCCGCGGAGACCCAGTACTTC	CASSPLSSSAETQYF
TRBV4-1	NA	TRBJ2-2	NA	TGCGCCAGCAGCCAACTGAGGACGGTTACCAGGAACACCGGGGGGCTGTTTTTT	CASSQLRTVTRNTGGLFF
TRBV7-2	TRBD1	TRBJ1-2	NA	TGTGCCAGCAGCCGAGACAGGGTTCCCAACTATGGCTACACCTTC	CASSRDRVPNYGYTF
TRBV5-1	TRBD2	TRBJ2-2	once	TGCGCCAGCAGCTTGGGCCGGCTAGCGGGAGGCTCGAACACCGGGGAGCTGTTTTTT	CASSLGRLAGGSNTGELFF
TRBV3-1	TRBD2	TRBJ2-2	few	TGTGCCAGCACCACTAGCGCGGACGGGGAGCTGTTTTTT	CASTTSADGELFF
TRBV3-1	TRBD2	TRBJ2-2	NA	TGTGCCAGCAGCCAAGATCTAGCGGGAGTGACCGGGGAGCTGTTTTTT	CASSQDLAGVTGELFF
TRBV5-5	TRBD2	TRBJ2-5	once	TGTGCCAGCAGCTTGGTGCGGCCTAGCGGGAGCGTATTTCGCGAGACCCAGTACTTC	CASSLVRPSGSVFRETQYF
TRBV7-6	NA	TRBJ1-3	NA	TGTGCCAGCAGCTTAGGGCCTCGTTCGGCTAGAAACACCATATATTTT	CASSLGPRSARNTIYF
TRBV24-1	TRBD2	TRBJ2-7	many	TGTGCCACCAGTGATTTGTTCGAAGCGGGGTACGAGCAGTACTTC	CATSDLFEAGYEQYF
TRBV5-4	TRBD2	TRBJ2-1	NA	TGTGCCAGCAGCTCGGGACTAGCTACGTGGGATGAGCAGTTCTTC	CASSSGLATWDEQFF
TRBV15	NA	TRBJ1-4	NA	TGTGCCACCAGCAGAGTTCAGATTGCAACTAATGAAAAACTGTTTTTT	CATSRVQIATNEKLFF
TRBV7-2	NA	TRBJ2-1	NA	TGTGCCAGCAGCTTTTTTAACAATGAGCAGTTCTTC	CASSFFNNEQFF
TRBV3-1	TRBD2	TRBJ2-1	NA	TGTGCCAGCAGCCAAATACTAGCGGGGCTCTCCTACAATGAGCAGTTCTTC	CASSQILAGLSYNEQFF
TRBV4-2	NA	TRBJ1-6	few	TGTGCCAGCAGCCAAGATCCGGGTCGGGATAATTCACCCCTCCACTTT	CASSQDPGRDNSPLHF
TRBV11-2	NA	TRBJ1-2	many	TGTGCCAGCAGCTTAGGGTTTTTGGGGCGACTCTATGGCTACACCTTC	CASSLGFLGRLYGYTF
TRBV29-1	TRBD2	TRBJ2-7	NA	TGCAGCGTTAGCGGGGGTACCTACGAGCAGTACTTC	CSVSGGTYEQYF
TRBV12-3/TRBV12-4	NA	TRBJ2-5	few	TGTGCCAGCAGTTTGGGGGGAGCCCAAGAGACCCAGTACTTC	CASSLGGAQETQYF
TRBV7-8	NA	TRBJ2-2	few	TGTGCCAGCAGCTTGGCGATAACGAACACCGGGGAGCTGTTTTTT	CASSLAITNTGELFF
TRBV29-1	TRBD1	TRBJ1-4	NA	TGCAGCGCCAGACAGGGGACGGTTGAAAAACTGTTTTTT	CSARQGTVEKLFF
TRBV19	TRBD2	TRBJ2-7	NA	TGTGCCAGTAGTTTGCGGGGGAAGCAGTACTTC	CASSLRGKQYF
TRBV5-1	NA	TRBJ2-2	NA	TGCGCCAGCGGGGGGGCAGCGAACACCGGGGAGCTGTTTTTT	CASGGAANTGELFF
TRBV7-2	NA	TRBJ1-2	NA	TGTGCCAGCAGCCCCGGACGATCCGGGACTCGTAGCTATGGCTACACCTTC	CASSPGRSGTRSYGYTF
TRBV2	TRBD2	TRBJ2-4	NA	TGTGCCAGCAGTGATAGACCCAGCGGGAGATTTATAGCCAAAAACATTCAGTACTTC	CASSDRPSGRFIAKNIQYF
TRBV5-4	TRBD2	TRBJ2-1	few	TGTGCCAGCAGCTTGGATGGACTAGCTTCAGGGGAGCAGTTCTTC	CASSLDGLASGEQFF
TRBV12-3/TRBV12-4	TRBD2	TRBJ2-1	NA	TGTGCCAGCAGTTCGACCGGGACTATGCTTGGGGAGCAGTTCTTC	CASSSTGTMLGEQFF
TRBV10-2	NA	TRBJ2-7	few	TGCGCCAGCCTCAAGGACGGCTACGAGCAGTACTTC	CASLKDGYEQYF